A single sample gave rise to the 23 T cell receptor beta chains below, sequenced in a study of blood T cell repertoires in COVID-19. Clones were read by immunoSEQ multiplex PCR, and TCRdb kept only the in-frame ones, dropping some. The table has tens of thousands of clones, 85% to 90% seen once. Source material: peripheral blood. The receptor source for this set is a man older than 75 with acute or convalescent COVID-19.

This chain joins TRBV7-2 and TRBJ2-7; perhaps TRBD1 as D (5 bases). The germline V and J ends were trimmed by 5 bases and 2 bases, with 13 bases remaining between them. This CDR3 comprises 14 residues. CDR1 is SGHTA, CDR2 FQGNSA, per germline. This chain's CDR3 is CASSPPSGTYEQYF. For the CDR3, the DNA is TGTGCCAGCAGCCCCCCGTCAGGGACCTACGAGCAGTACTTC.

CDR3 amino acids: CAWSRGGNTEAFF. The CDR3, as DNA: TGTGCCTGGAGCCGAGGCGGGAACACTGAAGCTTTCTTT. J is TRBJ1-1 and V is TRBV30, with D unclear. CDR1 and CDR2 (germline): GTSNPN, SVGIG (reference sequence). V was cut by 3 bases and J by 1 base, with 9 bases left in between. The CDR3 length is 13 residues.

This sequence joins TRBV6-1 and TRBJ2-7; D is uncertain. V was clipped by 2 bases and J by 3 bases, with 8 bases between them. The CDR3 extends over 13 amino acids. Germline V lookup: CDR1 MNHNS, CDR2 SASEGT. CDR3 coding DNA: TGTGCCAGCAGTGAATTGCAGGACTACGAGCAGTACTTC. As protein: CASSELQDYEQYF.

This chain joins TRBV30 and TRBJ2-1, with 7 bases that match TRBD2. The ends lost 2 bases at V and 3 bases at J; junction bases unmatched: 4. This CDR3 has 14 amino acids. The germline V gene encodes CDR1 GTSNPN and CDR2 SVGIG (reference sequence). Here the CDR3 DNA reads TGTGCCTGGAGTCCTACTAGCGACTACAATGAGCAGTTCTTC. Amino acids: CAWSPTSDYNEQFF.

This sequence joins TRBV7-6 and TRBJ2-3, with TRBD2 matching 9 bases. V was pared by 5 bases and J by 6 bases, with 12 bases of the junction left unmatched. This CDR3 comprises 16 residues. Germline V lookup: CDR1 SGHVS, CDR2 FNYEAQ. For the CDR3, the DNA is TGTGCCAGCAGCCTATTACCTAGCGGGGTAAGGGATACGCAGTATTTT. It is translated as CASSLLPSGVRDTQYF.

V usage is TRBV5-4 and J usage is TRBJ2-1; 7 nucleotides line up with TRBD1. Germline CDR1 is SGHNT and CDR2 is YYREEE (reference sequence). The J segment lost 7 bases and the V segment lost 1 base, leaving 5 bases of the junction unmatched. This CDR3 has 14 amino acids. CDR3 residues: CASSLWDRINEQFF. CDR3 nucleotides: TGTGCCAGCAGCTTGTGGGACAGAATAAATGAGCAGTTCTTC.

The chain has TRBV6-1 and TRBJ2-1; the match to TRBD1 covers 9 bases. The V gene end was trimmed by 2 bases and the J gene end by 4 bases; junction bases not matched to a gene: 3. The CDR3 is made up of 15 amino acids. Germline V CDR1 and CDR2: MNHNS, SASEGT. The chain's CDR3 is CASSELTGGYNEQFF. CDR3 sequence (DNA): TGTGCCAGCAGTGAACTGACAGGGGGTTACAATGAGCAGTTCTTC.

The chain joins TRBV12-5 to TRBJ1-1, with 7 bases that match TRBD1. J lost 7 bases, V lost 5 bases, and 4 bases had no gene match. There are 12 residues in the CDR3. Germline assignment: CDR1 LGHNT and CDR2 FRNRAP. CDR3 region: CASGENRGEAFF. CDR3 bases: TGTGCTAGTGGTGAGAACAGGGGTGAAGCTTTCTTT.

V usage is TRBV7-2 and J usage is TRBJ2-7; 10 nucleotides agree with TRBD1. Germline CDR1 reads SGHTA; CDR2 reads FQGNSA. The CDR3 has 13 residues. Losses at the gene ends were 4 bases for V and 4 bases for J; bases not matched to a gene: 1. The CDR3 DNA is TGTGCCAGCAGCTGGGACAGGGGTTACGAGCAGTACTTC. Its translation is CASSWDRGYEQYF.

This rearrangement joins TRBV23-1 to TRBJ1-5, with no clear D. TRBV23-1 is sorted into the ORF group, with uncertain function. The V end lost 4 bases, the J end lost 6 bases, and 10 bases lay between the germline ends. The CDR3 is made up of 13 amino acids. This CDR3 reads CASSPADPQPQHF. DNA for the CDR3: TGCGCCAGCAGTCCTGCGGATCCTCAGCCCCAGCATTTT.

The rearrangement links TRBV3-1 (or the pseudogene TRBV3-2) to TRBJ1-4; 10 nucleotides agree with TRBD1. CDR1 is LGHDT, CDR2 YNNKEL, per germline (reference sequence). The CDR3 is 15 amino acids. J was trimmed by 5 bases and V by 4 bases; bases with no gene match: 4. CDR3 loop: CASSPAGQGNEKLFF. The DNA for the CDR3 is TGTGCCAGCAGCCCTGCGGGACAGGGGAATGAAAAACTGTTTTTT.

This clone was recorded only once. The chain is built from TRBV7-8 and TRBJ1-1, with TRBD1 matching over 7 bases. The CDR3 is made up of 15 amino acids. J gave up 12 bases and V 5 bases, and 18 bases lay outside the gene matches. The germline gives CDR1 SGHVS, CDR2 FQNEAQ. This CDR3 reads CASSPDAGGGRVSFF. The CDR3 DNA is TGTGCCAGCAGCCCCGACGCTGGAGGGGGCAGGGTGTCTTTCTTT.

There are a few counts of this clone. J is TRBJ1-4 and V is TRBV25-1; D is ambiguous. CDR1 MGHDK and CDR2 SYGVNS come from the germline V gene. The CDR3 length is 13 residues. V lost 7 bases to trimming and J lost 8 bases, with 14 bases between them. The CDR3 region is CASKRVGHEKLFF. CDR3 DNA: TGTGCCAGCAAGAGAGTGGGCCACGAAAAACTGTTTTTT. Variable domain in full (rest from reference TRBV25-1 and TRBJ1-4): EADIYQTPRYLVIGTGKKITLECSQTMGHDKMYWYQQDPGMELHLIHYSYGVNSTEKGDLSSESTVSRIRTEHFPLTLESARPSHTSQYLCASKRVGHEKLFFGSGTQLSVL.

The rearrangement joins TRBV19 to TRBJ1-5, with D possibly matching TRBD1 (6 bases). Trimming stripped 10 bases from V and 0 bases from J, with 22 bases between. The CDR3 has 17 residues. From germline, CDR1 is LNHDA and CDR2 SQIVND (reference sequence). CDR3 amino acids: CATPGTKGTYSNQPQHF. The CDR3 DNA is TGTGCCACCCCAGGAACTAAGGGGACATATAGCAATCAGCCCCAGCATTTT.

The chain is built from TRBV11-2 and TRBJ1-5; no clear D gene. V lost 0 bases, J lost 7 bases, and 7 bases lay in between. Germline lookup yields CDR1 SGHAT and CDR2 FQNNGV. This CDR3 region has 13 residues. The CDR3 DNA reads TGTGCCAGCAGCTTAGATTTCCGGCAGCCCCAGCATTTT. Protein sequence: CASSLDFRQPQHF. Drawing the rest from reference TRBV11-2 and TRBJ1-5, the complete variable domain is EAGVAQSPRYKIIEKRQSVAFWCNPISGHATLYWYQQILGQGPKLLIQFQNNGVVDDSQLPKDRFSAERLKGVDSTLKIQPAKLEDSAVYLCASSLDFRQPQHFGDGTRLSIL.

This rearrangement joins TRBV10-3 to TRBJ1-2; D not resolved. Looked up from germline, CDR1 is ENHRY and CDR2 is SYGVKD. V lost 3 bases to trimming and J lost 0 bases, with 11 bases between them. The CDR3 covers 15 residues. CDR3 amino acids: CAISELAGSNYGYTF. Written as DNA, the CDR3 is TGTGCCATCAGTGAATTGGCAGGTTCTAACTATGGCTACACCTTC.

The chain uses TRBV18 and TRBJ2-7; a weak D match, TRBD1 (5 bases). Per the germline V gene, CDR1 is KGHSH and CDR2 is LQKENI. V was pared by 6 bases and J by 1 base, with 13 bases between. The CDR3 runs 14 residues. The CDR3 region has the DNA TGTGCCAGCTCTTCCCAGACAGCTTCCTACGAGCAGTACTTC. Translation: CASSSQTASYEQYF.

The chain is built from TRBV5-1 and TRBJ2-1; 9 nucleotides align to TRBD1. This CDR3 contains 13 residues. Germline V CDR1 and CDR2: SGHRS, YFSETQ. V lost 1 base to trimming and J lost 15 bases; unmatched junction nucleotides: 8. CDR3 protein: CASSLSSGTGWFF. The CDR3 DNA follows: TGCGCCAGCAGCTTGAGTTCCGGGACAGGGTGGTTCTTC.

Worth noting for this clone: Because the CDR3's place on the DNA is in doubt, the DNA is left out and the CDR3 is given as listed by TCRdb. The chain uses TRBV5-1 and TRBJ2-5; the DNA was not compared with TRBD1, the D call given in the table. From its first to its last residue, the CDR3 has 14 amino acids. Germline assignment: CDR1 SGHRS and CDR2 YFSETQ. The CDR3 protein is CASSLQVSQETQYF.

V and J are TRBV18 and TRBJ1-2; TRBD1 matches 8 bases. J lost 6 bases, V lost 1 base, and 13 bases had no gene match. This CDR3 spans 17 amino acids. Germline CDR1 reads KGHSH; CDR2 reads LQKENI. Written as DNA, the CDR3 is TGTGCCAGCTCACCACAGGCGGGACAGGTTCTAGTGGATGGCTACACCTTC. It is translated as CASSPQAGQVLVDGYTF. The full variable domain, its missing parts supplied by reference TRBV18 and TRBJ1-2, is NAGVMQNPRHLVRRRGQEARLRCSPMKGHSHVYWYRQLPEEGLKFMVYLQKENIIDESGMPKERFSAEFPKEGPSILRIQQVVRGDSAAYFCASSPQAGQVLVDGYTFGSGTRLTVV.

This clone has only one observation. The chain is built from TRBV7-2 and TRBJ2-6; no clear D. CDR1 and CDR2 (germline): SGHTA, FQGNSA. This CDR3 region has 15 residues. Trimming removed 5 bases from V and 2 bases from J, with 10 bases in between. The CDR3 protein is CASSIRTAGANVLTF. The CDR3 DNA follows: TGTGCCAGCAGCATCCGCACAGCTGGGGCCAACGTCCTGACTTTC.

The J gene is TRBJ1-1, the V gene TRBV25-1; unclear D gene. Germline CDR1 reads MGHDK; CDR2 reads SYGVNS. V lost 3 bases, J lost 0 bases, and 8 bases lay in between. The CDR3 length is 14 residues. The CDR3 bases are TGTGCCAGCAGTGATCACGGGATGAACACTGAAGCTTTCTTT. Residues: CASSDHGMNTEAFF.

The chain joins TRBV19 to TRBJ1-2, with TRBD1 matching over 7 bases. V gave up 5 bases and J gave up 1 base; unmatched junction bases: 10. Germline V lookup: CDR1 LNHDA, CDR2 SQIVND (reference sequence). The CDR3 is 16 amino acids. CDR3 nucleotide sequence: TGTGCCAGTAGTCCCCAGGACAGGATATTTAACTATGGCTACACCTTC. This translates into CASSPQDRIFNYGYTF.